Listed below are T cell receptor beta chains from one sample, sequenced in a study of cytomegalovirus exposure and HLA in healthy donors. Sequenced by immunoSEQ multiplex PCR; TCRdb stores in-frame clones only, minus some. The repertoire consists of about 150,000 clones, with more than 60% occurring once and the leading ten covering 4% to 4.5%. Sequencing was done on a sample of PBMCs. Receptor source: a woman between 40 and 50 years old in good health and CMV-seronegative. Both conserved end residues are part of each CDR3. A D gene is named only where the DNA matches it firmly. Rows give clone size only sometimes, using once, few, many, or a class for an expanded clone.

d_call: .; clone_size: .; v_call: TRBV11-2; j_call: TRBJ2-1; cdr3_nt: TGTGCCAGCAGCTTACGCGGGGAACCCTACAATGAGCAGTTCTTC; cdr3_aa: CASSLRGEPYNEQFF
d_call: .; clone_size: .; v_call: TRBV4-2; j_call: TRBJ1-5; cdr3_nt: TGTGCCAGCAGCCAAGGAGGCAGGGCGAGCAATCAGCCCCAGCATTTT; cdr3_aa: CASSQGGRASNQPQHF
d_call: TRBD1; clone_size: .; v_call: TRBV19; j_call: TRBJ1-5; cdr3_nt: TGTGCCAGTGAGAGGGGACAGGGGGCGCCTGACAATCAGCCCCAGCATTTT; cdr3_aa: CASERGQGAPDNQPQHF
d_call: TRBD1; clone_size: .; v_call: TRBV2; j_call: TRBJ2-7; cdr3_nt: TGTGCCAGCAGCTGGGACAGGGGAAACGAGCAGTACTTC; cdr3_aa: CASSWDRGNEQYF
d_call: TRBD1; clone_size: .; v_call: TRBV5-1; j_call: TRBJ1-2; cdr3_nt: TGCGCCAGCAGCCCTGAGGCAGGGGGTGAAGGCTACACCTTC; cdr3_aa: CASSPEAGGEGYTF
d_call: .; clone_size: .; v_call: TRBV5-1; j_call: TRBJ1-3; cdr3_nt: TGCGCCAGCAGCGGAGGCGGGGGCCCTGGAAACACCATATATTTT; cdr3_aa: CASSGGGGPGNTIYF
d_call: TRBD1; clone_size: .; v_call: TRBV19; j_call: TRBJ1-6; cdr3_nt: TGTGCCAGTAGTATCCCGGGACAGGGAGAGGACTCACCCCTCCACTTT; cdr3_aa: CASSIPGQGEDSPLHF
d_call: .; clone_size: .; v_call: TRBV2; j_call: TRBJ1-1; cdr3_nt: TGTGCCAGCACAGGGAACACTGAAGCTTTCTTT; cdr3_aa: CASTGNTEAFF
d_call: .; clone_size: .; v_call: TRBV6-5; j_call: TRBJ2-3; cdr3_nt: TGTGCCAGCAGTTACTCGGCACTAGCTCGAGATACGCAGTATTTT; cdr3_aa: CASSYSALARDTQYF
d_call: .; clone_size: .; v_call: TRBV6-4; j_call: TRBJ2-3; cdr3_nt: TGTGCCAGCAGTGACCCGGGCACAGATACGCAGTATTTT; cdr3_aa: CASSDPGTDTQYF
d_call: TRBD1; clone_size: once; v_call: TRBV7-6; j_call: TRBJ1-2; cdr3_nt: TGTGCCAGCAGCTTAGGGACAGGGAGGGAATATGGCTACACCTTC; cdr3_aa: CASSLGTGREYGYTF
d_call: TRBD1; clone_size: .; v_call: TRBV6-1; j_call: TRBJ2-7; cdr3_nt: TGTGCCAGCAGCCCCAGGGGACAGACTTATCAGTACTTC; cdr3_aa: CASSPRGQTYQYF
d_call: TRBD1; clone_size: .; v_call: TRBV5-1; j_call: TRBJ1-4; cdr3_nt: TGCGCCAGCAGCTTTGGACAGGGTAGTGAAAAACTGTTTTTT; cdr3_aa: CASSFGQGSEKLFF
d_call: .; clone_size: few; v_call: TRBV7-9; j_call: TRBJ1-4; cdr3_nt: TGTGCCAGCAGCTTTTCTTATGAAAAACTGTTTTTT; cdr3_aa: CASSFSYEKLFF
d_call: .; clone_size: once; v_call: TRBV27; j_call: TRBJ2-6; cdr3_nt: TGTGCCAGCAAGTGGGCGTCCGGGGCCAACGTCCTGACTTTC; cdr3_aa: CASKWASGANVLTF
d_call: TRBD2; clone_size: .; v_call: TRBV11-3; j_call: TRBJ2-5; cdr3_nt: TGTGCCAGCAGCCCAAGGTCACTAGCGTCAGAGACCCAGTACTTC; cdr3_aa: CASSPRSLASETQYF
d_call: .; clone_size: .; v_call: TRBV4-1; j_call: TRBJ1-4; cdr3_nt: TGCGCCAGCAGCCGATTGGACGCATACGCGGGGGAAAAACTGTTTTTT; cdr3_aa: CASSRLDAYAGEKLFF
d_call: .; clone_size: .; v_call: TRBV5-4; j_call: TRBJ1-2; cdr3_nt: TGTGCCAGCAGCTTGGGGGGCGGCTACACCTTC; cdr3_aa: CASSLGGGYTF
d_call: TRBD2; clone_size: .; v_call: TRBV7-8; j_call: TRBJ2-5; cdr3_nt: TGTGCCAGCAGCGCGTCCCGACTAGCTCGTCAAGAGACCCAGTACTTC; cdr3_aa: CASSASRLARQETQYF
d_call: TRBD1; clone_size: .; v_call: TRBV28; j_call: TRBJ2-1; cdr3_nt: TGTGCCAGTTTAGCCCCGACAGGGGACAATGAGCAGTTCTTC; cdr3_aa: CASLAPTGDNEQFF
d_call: .; clone_size: .; v_call: TRBV27; j_call: TRBJ1-1; cdr3_nt: TGTGCCAGCATGCGGGGGCTATGGGGGAACACTGAAGCTTTCTTT; cdr3_aa: CASMRGLWGNTEAFF
d_call: .; clone_size: few; v_call: TRBV14; j_call: TRBJ1-1; cdr3_nt: TGTGCCAGCAGCCACAGGGGACCGAACACTGAAGCTTTCTTT; cdr3_aa: CASSHRGPNTEAFF
d_call: .; clone_size: .; v_call: TRBV5-1; j_call: TRBJ1-5; cdr3_nt: TGCGCCAGCAGCCCTGAAGGAGGGGCCCAGCCCCAGCATTTT; cdr3_aa: CASSPEGGAQPQHF
d_call: .; clone_size: .; v_call: TRBV5-4; j_call: TRBJ2-7; cdr3_nt: TGTGCCAGCAGCTTGGAGGCGGGATCGCACGAGCAGTACTTC; cdr3_aa: CASSLEAGSHEQYF
d_call: .; clone_size: once; v_call: TRBV2; j_call: TRBJ1-2; cdr3_nt: TGTGCCAGTCAAGAGTTATATGGCTACACCTTC; cdr3_aa: CASQELYGYTF
d_call: .; clone_size: few; v_call: TRBV7-2; j_call: TRBJ2-1; cdr3_nt: TGTGCCAGCAGCTTAGATCGGAGCGGGTACAATGAGCAGTTCTTC; cdr3_aa: CASSLDRSGYNEQFF
d_call: .; clone_size: .; v_call: TRBV6-4; j_call: TRBJ2-1; cdr3_nt: TGTGCCAGCAGCACGGGGGTCCTCGACAATGAGCAGTTCTTC; cdr3_aa: CASSTGVLDNEQFF
d_call: .; clone_size: few; v_call: TRBV10-1; j_call: TRBJ1-5; cdr3_nt: TGCGCCAGCAGTATTGGCGGGAATCAGCCCCAGCATTTT; cdr3_aa: CASSIGGNQPQHF
d_call: TRBD1; clone_size: .; v_call: TRBV5-1; j_call: TRBJ2-1; cdr3_nt: TGCGCCACCAAAATGGGTACAGGGGATTACAATGAGCAGTTCTTC; cdr3_aa: CATKMGTGDYNEQFF
d_call: TRBD1; clone_size: .; v_call: TRBV28; j_call: TRBJ2-7; cdr3_nt: TGTGCCAGCAGTCTCCCGGGACAGGGTACTTCCTACGAGCAGTACTTC; cdr3_aa: CASSLPGQGTSYEQYF
d_call: .; clone_size: .; v_call: TRBV30; j_call: TRBJ1-4; cdr3_nt: TGTGCCTGGAGCCGACTTGGAACTAATGAAAAACTGTTTTTT; cdr3_aa: CAWSRLGTNEKLFF
d_call: .; clone_size: .; v_call: TRBV4-2; j_call: TRBJ2-3; cdr3_nt: TGTGCCAGCAGCCAAGCCCCTAGAGGGTTGGTAGATACGCAGTATTTT; cdr3_aa: CASSQAPRGLVDTQYF
d_call: .; clone_size: .; v_call: TRBV2; j_call: TRBJ1-1; cdr3_nt: TGTGCCAGCAGTGATTTCCCTCAGGGGAACACTGAAGCTTTCTTT; cdr3_aa: CASSDFPQGNTEAFF
d_call: TRBD1; clone_size: once; v_call: TRBV28; j_call: TRBJ1-6; cdr3_nt: TGTGCCAGCAGTTTAGACAGGGACTCACCCCTCCACTTT; cdr3_aa: CASSLDRDSPLHF
d_call: .; clone_size: .; v_call: TRBV4-1; j_call: TRBJ2-4; cdr3_nt: TGCGCCAGCAGCCACGCGGCTTACCGGTACTTC; cdr3_aa: CASSHAAYRYF
d_call: TRBD1; clone_size: .; v_call: TRBV7-8; j_call: TRBJ2-7; cdr3_nt: TGTGCCAGCAGCTTAGGGGGGACAGGGGGCTACGAGCAGTACTTC; cdr3_aa: CASSLGGTGGYEQYF
d_call: .; clone_size: .; v_call: TRBV5-1; j_call: TRBJ2-7; cdr3_nt: TGCGCCAGCAGCTTCAGCGGACTCTCGTCCTACGAGCAGTACTTC; cdr3_aa: CASSFSGLSSYEQYF
d_call: .; clone_size: .; v_call: TRBV19; j_call: TRBJ2-1; cdr3_nt: TGTGCCAGTAGTTGGAAAACGGGGGAATACAATGAGCAGTTCTTC; cdr3_aa: CASSWKTGEYNEQFF
d_call: .; clone_size: .; v_call: TRBV2; j_call: TRBJ1-6; cdr3_nt: TGTGCCAGCAGAGCAGGCAGGGTTAATAATTCACCCCTCCACTTT; cdr3_aa: CASRAGRVNNSPLHF
d_call: TRBD2; clone_size: few; v_call: TRBV5-1; j_call: TRBJ2-7; cdr3_nt: TGCGCCAGCAGCTTAGGGAGGGCAACGGACCTATACGAGCAGTACTTC; cdr3_aa: CASSLGRATDLYEQYF
d_call: TRBD2; clone_size: .; v_call: TRBV6-4; j_call: TRBJ2-5; cdr3_nt: TGTGCCAGCAGTGACGGTTCTTGGGGGGGAGTCGATTGGGACTTC; cdr3_aa: CASSDGSWGGVDWDF
d_call: TRBD1; clone_size: few; v_call: TRBV5-1; j_call: TRBJ2-2; cdr3_nt: TGCGCCAGCAGCTGGGACAGGGGTCTCACCGGGGAGCTGTTTTTT; cdr3_aa: CASSWDRGLTGELFF
d_call: .; clone_size: .; v_call: TRBV2; j_call: TRBJ1-5; cdr3_nt: TGTGCCAGCAGTGAATTTTTGGGGGCCGGCAATCAGCCCCAGCATTTT; cdr3_aa: CASSEFLGAGNQPQHF
d_call: TRBD1; clone_size: .; v_call: TRBV6-5; j_call: TRBJ1-2; cdr3_nt: TGTGCCAGCAGTTTACAGGGGTCTGCGGGGCGCTACACCTTC; cdr3_aa: CASSLQGSAGRYTF
d_call: .; clone_size: .; v_call: TRBV4-1; j_call: TRBJ2-5; cdr3_nt: TGCGCCAGCAGCCTCCGGGACTCCCAAGAGACCCAGTACTTC; cdr3_aa: CASSLRDSQETQYF
d_call: .; clone_size: few; v_call: TRBV5-1; j_call: TRBJ2-6; cdr3_nt: TGCGCCAGCAGCTTGGAGATACAGTCTGGGGCCAACGTCCTGACTTTC; cdr3_aa: CASSLEIQSGANVLTF